One sample yielded the 20 T cell receptor beta chains listed below, sequenced in a study of human T cells and chemical hapten exposure. The sample's time point: patch test 3, about 24 weeks after DPC sensitization. Treatment meaning: therapeutic diphenylcyclopropenone sensitization with weekly scalp DPC. From the RACE reads, TCRdb called clonotypes with MiXCR, one entry per CDR3 protein. This table has 150,000 to 200,000 distinct CDR3 sequences, roughly a quarter appearing once. This material consisted of whole blood, taken in connection with sensitization to the hapten diphenylcyclopropenone (DPC). The receptors shown here come from a woman aged 40 to 50 with alopecia areata. Some clones in this sample may be carry-over from other donors' samples.

This clonotype appeared a few times. The chain joins TRBV20-1 to TRBJ2-7; 11 nucleotides agree with TRBD2. The CDR3 is 14 residues long. J gave up 5 bases and V 1 base, and 4 bases lay outside the gene matches. Germline CDR1 and CDR2: DFQATT and SNEGSKA (reference sequence). CDR3 bases: TGCAGTGCTAGAGTTCCTAGCGGGAGGAACGAGCAGTACTTC. Its protein is CSARVPSGRNEQYF.

This chain connects TRBV20-1 to TRBJ2-3, with 10 bases matching TRBD1. Trimming cost V 4 bases and J 1 base; bases outside gene matches: 5. This CDR3 has 15 residues. From germline, CDR1 is DFQATT and CDR2 SNEGSKA (reference sequence). CDR3 loop: CSATRGTGGTDTQYF. The CDR3 DNA follows: TGCAGTGCTACCCGGGGGACAGGGGGCACAGATACGCAGTATTTT.

This clonotype was recorded many times. The chain couples TRBV27 to TRBJ2-3; TRBD2 agrees at 8 bases. CDR3 length equals 15 residues. V lost 6 bases to trimming and J lost 0 bases; unmatched junction nucleotides: 5. Germline loops: CDR1 MNHEY, CDR2 SMNVEV (reference sequence). This chain's CDR3 is CASSSPSGSTDTQYF. CDR3 sequence (DNA): TGTGCCAGCAGCAGTCCTAGCGGGAGCACAGATACGCAGTATTTT.

The sample holds a few counts of this clonotype. The chain combines TRBV4-2 with TRBJ2-1; 8 nucleotides match TRBD2. The CDR3 has 14 amino acids. Looked up from germline, CDR1 is LGHNA and CDR2 is YNFKEQ. V lost 4 bases and J lost 8; bases outside the gene matches: 7. The CDR3 sequence is CASSPSGSSDEQFF. DNA for the CDR3: TGTGCCAGCAGCCCCAGCGGGAGTAGCGATGAGCAGTTCTTC.

V is TRBV7-2 and J is TRBJ1-1, with D unclear. CDR1 is SGHTA and CDR2 is FQGNSA in the germline V gene. The CDR3 totals 13 residues. Between the trimmed V and J ends, which lost 6 bases and 0 bases, there was a span of 8 bases. DNA of the CDR3: TGTGCCAGCAGGAGTGGAATGAACACTGAAGCTTTCTTT. It specifies CASRSGMNTEAFF.

In its sample, this clonotype was seen a few times. The rearrangement joins TRBV28 to TRBJ2-7; no clear D gene. Trimming removed 3 bases at V and 1 base at J, with 19 bases between. The CDR3 spans 17 residues. The germline V gene has CDR1 MDHEN and CDR2 SYDVKM. The CDR3 is CASSFPSPGGRSYEQYF. CDR3 sequence (DNA): TGTGCCAGCAGTTTTCCCTCCCCCGGCGGACGATCCTACGAGCAGTACTTC.

V is TRBV9 and J is TRBJ1-3, with unresolved D. CDR3 size: 13 residues. CDR1 and CDR2 from the germline V gene are SGDLS and YYNGEE. The V end was cut by 3 bases, the J end by 4 bases, with 8 bases between. Written as DNA, the CDR3 is TGTGCCAGCAGCGCAGAGACAGGAAACACCATATATTTT. Amino acids: CASSAETGNTIYF.

V is TRBV6-2 or TRBV6-3 and J is TRBJ2-4, with 7 bases identical to TRBD2. J lost 5 bases, V lost 6 bases, and 10 bases had no gene match. CDR3 size: 15 residues. The germline gives CDR1 MNHEY, CDR2 SVGEGT. The CDR3 protein is CASRWEGGIQNIQYF. The DNA for the CDR3 is TGTGCCAGCAGGTGGGAGGGCGGAATTCAAAACATTCAGTACTTC.

This chain links TRBV20-1 with TRBJ2-1; tentative D call: TRBD1 (6 bases). V lost 4 bases to trimming and J lost 7 bases, with 17 bases between them. The CDR3 has 14 amino acids. The germline CDR1 and CDR2 sequences are DFQATT and SNEGSKA (reference sequence). CDR3 residues: CSAIDRIGFNEQFF. The CDR3 DNA is TGCAGTGCTATAGACAGGATCGGCTTTAATGAGCAGTTCTTC.

This chain uses TRBV4-3 with TRBJ1-1; the D is unclear. The CDR3 loop spans 14 amino acids. V gave up 0 bases and J gave up 4 bases, with 9 bases separating them. Germline CDR1 is LGHNA and CDR2 is YSLEER. The CDR3 DNA reads as TGCGCCAGCAGCCAAGATGGGCCGACCACTGAAGCTTTCTTT. Translation: CASSQDGPTTEAFF.

This clonotype turned up a few times. The chain recombines TRBV28 with TRBJ2-3; the match to TRBD1 covers 7 bases. The ends lost 6 bases at V and 0 bases at J; junction bases unmatched: 3. Germline V gene data show CDR1 as MDHEN and CDR2 as SYDVKM. The CDR3 loop spans 14 amino acids. The CDR3 nucleotides are TGTGCCAGCAGCTCGGGACAGAGCACAGATACGCAGTATTTT. Translating it yields CASSSGQSTDTQYF.

This clonotype turned up a few times. The chain carries TRBV9 and TRBJ1-1; TRBD1 aligns across 8 bases. Germline CDR1 and CDR2: SGDLS and YYNGEE. This CDR3 contains 14 residues. The J segment lost 5 bases and the V segment lost 4 bases, leaving 7 bases of the junction unmatched. CDR3 bases: TGTGCCAGCAGCTTGGACAGGGTGGAGACTGAAGCTTTCTTT. Its translation is CASSLDRVETEAFF. Variable domain in full (rest from reference TRBV9 and TRBJ1-1): DSGVTQTPKHLITATGQRVTLRCSPRSGDLSVYWYQQSLDQGLQFLIQYYNGEERAKGNILERFSAQQFPDLHSELNLSSLELGDSALYFCASSLDRVETEAFFGQGTRLTVV.

This chain connects TRBV5-6 to TRBJ1-1; D remains unclear. V was clipped by 0 bases and J by 5 bases, with 5 bases between them. The V gene's germline CDR1 is SGHDT and CDR2 YYEEEE. This CDR3 is built from 12 residues. This CDR3 is CASSLGQTEAFF. CDR3 nucleotide sequence: TGTGCCAGCAGCTTGGGTCAGACTGAAGCTTTCTTT.

CDR3 in amino acids: CSARDLGRSDQPQHF. Here the CDR3 DNA reads TGCAGTGCTAGAGATCTTGGACGGTCCGATCAGCCCCAGCATTTT. The chain combines TRBV20-1 with TRBJ1-5; D is unclear. CDR1 and CDR2 from the germline V gene are DFQATT and SNEGSKA (reference sequence). Between the trimmed V and J ends, which lost 0 bases and 5 bases, there was a span of 14 bases. This CDR3 has 15 amino acids.

The chain uses TRBV27 and TRBJ2-1; perhaps TRBD2 as D (5 bases). Germline values: CDR1 MNHEY, CDR2 SMNVEV (reference sequence). The germline V and J ends were trimmed by 6 bases and 0 bases, with 9 bases remaining between them. This CDR3 spans 14 amino acids. CDR3 protein: CASSRDYSYNEQFF. DNA for the CDR3: TGTGCCAGCAGCCGGGATTACTCCTACAATGAGCAGTTCTTC.

The rearrangement uses TRBV20-1 and TRBJ1-2; D may be TRBD1 (5 bases). The germline V and J ends were trimmed by 5 bases and 8 bases, with 21 bases remaining between them. Germline V lookup: CDR1 DFQATT, CDR2 SNEGSKA (reference sequence). CDR3 length: 14 residues. The CDR3 loop reads CSAGRGGHSLGYTF. The CDR3 region has the DNA TGCAGTGCTGGCCGCGGGGGTCACAGTTTGGGCTACACCTTC.

This clonotype was seen a handful of times. The V gene is TRBV28, the J gene TRBJ2-7, with 9 bases fitting TRBD1. V was clipped by 6 bases and J by 2 bases; unmatched bases: 14. In germline, CDR1 is MDHEN, CDR2 SYDVKM. This CDR3 contains 17 residues. The chain's CDR3 is CASRKPGQGTTAYEQYF. CDR3 nucleotides: TGTGCCAGCAGGAAGCCGGGACAGGGAACCACTGCCTACGAGCAGTACTTC.

The J gene is TRBJ1-5, the V gene TRBV12-3 or TRBV12-4; D is ambiguous. Trimming cost V 3 bases and J 4 bases, with 13 bases left between them. The CDR3 is 15 amino acids. CDR3 region: CASSFTGGENQPQHF. CDR3 DNA: TGTGCCAGCAGTTTCACGGGTGGGGAGAATCAGCCCCAGCATTTT.

This clonotype is a singleton in its sample. This chain joins TRBV6-2 or TRBV6-3 and TRBJ2-2; the D is unclear. V was cut by 2 bases and J by 0 bases, with 13 bases left in between. This CDR3 is built from 17 residues. Germline V gene lookup returns CDR1 MNHEY and CDR2 SVGEGT. The CDR3 here is CASSYPSIRANTGELFF. The CDR3 coding sequence is TGTGCCAGCAGTTACCCCAGTATAAGGGCGAACACCGGGGAGCTGTTTTTT.

This clonotype came up a few times. The chain recombines TRBV7-2 with TRBJ2-1; the D is unclear. This CDR3 has 16 residues. The V and J ends lost 1 base and 5 bases respectively, with 15 bases between them. The germline V gene has CDR1 SGHTA and CDR2 FQGNSA. The CDR3 sequence: CASSLGWGLGNNEQFF. CDR3 in DNA: TGTGCCAGCAGCTTAGGTTGGGGTTTGGGAAACAATGAGCAGTTCTTC.